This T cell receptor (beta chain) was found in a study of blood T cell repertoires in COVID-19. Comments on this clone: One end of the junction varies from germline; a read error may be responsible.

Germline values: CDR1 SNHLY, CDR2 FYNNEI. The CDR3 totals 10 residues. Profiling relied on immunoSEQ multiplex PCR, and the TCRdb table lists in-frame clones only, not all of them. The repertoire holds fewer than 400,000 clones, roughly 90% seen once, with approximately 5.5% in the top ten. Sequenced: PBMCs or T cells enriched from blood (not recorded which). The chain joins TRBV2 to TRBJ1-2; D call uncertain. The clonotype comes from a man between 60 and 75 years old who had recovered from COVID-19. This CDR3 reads CASSDKFSRF. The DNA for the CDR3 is TGTGCCAGCAGTGATAAGTTCAGTCGCTTC.